The clone carrying this TCR beta chain counts as medium-sized. The sample originates from a study of sequential checkpoint blockade in melanoma. Sequenced by immunoSEQ multiplex PCR; TCRdb stores in-frame clones only, minus some. The data hold about 2,500 clones, with 22% observed a single time. As for treatment: randomized to nivolumab then ipilimumab (arm A) or the reverse (arm B). The source is a human donor with melanoma. Sequences were derived from tumor tissue (inferred from file names), sampled from a patient given nivolumab and ipilimumab in sequence.

CDR3 protein: CASSLGLVESSYEQYF. CDR3 DNA: TGTGCCAGCAGCTTGGGGCTAGTCGAGAGCTCCTACGAGCAGTACTTC. The chain couples TRBV11-3 to TRBJ2-7, with a weak D call TRBD1 (5 bases). The germline CDR1 and CDR2 sequences are SGHNT and YENEEA. The CDR3 length is 16 residues. V was clipped by 3 bases and J by 0 bases, with 15 bases between them.